This T cell receptor beta chain was documented in a study of cytomegalovirus exposure and HLA in healthy donors. The PCR employed 60 Vbeta primers together with 13 Jbeta primers. Some clones are missing from TCRdb's copy, which holds only in-frame ones; the method was immunoSEQ multiplex PCR. Its clone listing holds fewer than 100,000 clones. Sequencing was done on a sample of PBMCs. The receptor comes from a man over 45 in good health and CMV-seronegative.

The CDR3 region is CASRTGGGEQYF. DNA of the CDR3: TGTGCCAGCAGGACAGGGGGGGGCGAGCAGTACTTC. The V gene is TRBV6-1, the J gene TRBJ2-7; 9 bases match TRBD1. The CDR3 consists of 12 residues. V shed 6 bases, J shed 6 bases, and the junction held 3 bases outside the gene matches. Germline V gene lookup returns CDR1 MNHNS and CDR2 SASEGT.